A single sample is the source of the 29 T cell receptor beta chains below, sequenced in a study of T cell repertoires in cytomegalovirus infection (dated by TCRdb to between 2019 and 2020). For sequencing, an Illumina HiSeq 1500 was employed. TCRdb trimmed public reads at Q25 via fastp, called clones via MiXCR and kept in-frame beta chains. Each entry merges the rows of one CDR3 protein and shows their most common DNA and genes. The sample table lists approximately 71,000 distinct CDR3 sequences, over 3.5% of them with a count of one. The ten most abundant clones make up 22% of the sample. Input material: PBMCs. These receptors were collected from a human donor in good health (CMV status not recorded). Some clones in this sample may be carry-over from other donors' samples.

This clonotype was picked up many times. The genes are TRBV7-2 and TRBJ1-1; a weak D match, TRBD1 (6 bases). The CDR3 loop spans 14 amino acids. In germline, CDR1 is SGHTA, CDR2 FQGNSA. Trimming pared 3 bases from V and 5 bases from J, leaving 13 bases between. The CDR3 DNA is TGTGCCAGCAGCTTTAACACAAGGGGGACTGAAGCTTTCTTT. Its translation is CASSFNTRGTEAFF.

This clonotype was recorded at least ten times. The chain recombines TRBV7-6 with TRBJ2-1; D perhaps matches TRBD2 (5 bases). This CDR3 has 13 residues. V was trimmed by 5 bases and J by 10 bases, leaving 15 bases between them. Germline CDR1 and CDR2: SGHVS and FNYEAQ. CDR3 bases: TGTGCCAGCAGCCCTCAAAGCGGATACGAGCAGTTCTTC. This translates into CASSPQSGYEQFF.

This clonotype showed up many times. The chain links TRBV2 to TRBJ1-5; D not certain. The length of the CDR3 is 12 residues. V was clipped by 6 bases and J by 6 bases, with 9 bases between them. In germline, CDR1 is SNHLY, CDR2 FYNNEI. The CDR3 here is CASRSLSQPQHF. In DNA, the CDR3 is TGTGCCAGCAGATCCCTAAGTCAGCCCCAGCATTTT.

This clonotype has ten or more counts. The CDR3 region is CASSHSPGGSYNEQFF. CDR3 in DNA: TGTGCCAGCAGCCATAGCCCAGGGGGCTCCTACAATGAGCAGTTCTTC. J is TRBJ2-1 and V is TRBV7-8; 7 bases line up with TRBD1. CDR1 and CDR2 from the germline V gene are SGHVS and FQNEAQ. The length of the CDR3 is 16 residues. V gave up 5 bases and J gave up 0 bases; unmatched junction bases: 7.

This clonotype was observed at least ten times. As DNA, the CDR3 is TGTGCCAGCTCACCGCTAGCGTTACACACAGATACGCAGTATTTT. Translating gives CASSPLALHTDTQYF. This chain links TRBV18 with TRBJ2-3; weak D call: TRBD2 (6 bases). The CDR3 length is 15 residues. Germline V CDR1 and CDR2: KGHSH, LQKENI. V was shortened by 3 bases and J by 2 bases, with 12 bases between the two germline ends.

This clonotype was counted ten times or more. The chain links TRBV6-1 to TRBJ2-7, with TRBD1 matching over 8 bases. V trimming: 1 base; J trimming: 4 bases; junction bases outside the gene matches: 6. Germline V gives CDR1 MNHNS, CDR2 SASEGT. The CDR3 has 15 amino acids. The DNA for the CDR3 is TGTGCCAGCAGTGAAGGGACAGGGTTTGTTTACGAGCAGTACTTC. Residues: CASSEGTGFVYEQYF.

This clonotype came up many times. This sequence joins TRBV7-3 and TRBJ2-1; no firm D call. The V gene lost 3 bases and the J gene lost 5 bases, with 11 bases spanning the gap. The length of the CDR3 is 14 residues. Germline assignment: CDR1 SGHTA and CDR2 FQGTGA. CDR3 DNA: TGTGCCAGCAGCTTGGTGATGAGGAACAATGAGCAGTTCTTC. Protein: CASSLVMRNNEQFF.

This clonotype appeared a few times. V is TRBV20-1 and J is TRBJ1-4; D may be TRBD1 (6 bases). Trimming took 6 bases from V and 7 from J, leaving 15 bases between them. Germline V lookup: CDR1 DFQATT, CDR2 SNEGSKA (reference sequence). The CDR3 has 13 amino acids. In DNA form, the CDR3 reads TGCAGTGCGATACAGGGCGCGGGTGAAAAACTGTTTTTT. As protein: CSAIQGAGEKLFF.

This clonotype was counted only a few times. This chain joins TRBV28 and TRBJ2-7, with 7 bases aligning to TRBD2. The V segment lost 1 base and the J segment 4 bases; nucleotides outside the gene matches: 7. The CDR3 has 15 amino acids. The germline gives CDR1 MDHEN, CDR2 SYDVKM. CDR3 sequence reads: CASSLLGGSLYEQYF. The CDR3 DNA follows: TGTGCCAGCAGTTTATTGGGCGGGAGTTTATACGAGCAGTACTTC.

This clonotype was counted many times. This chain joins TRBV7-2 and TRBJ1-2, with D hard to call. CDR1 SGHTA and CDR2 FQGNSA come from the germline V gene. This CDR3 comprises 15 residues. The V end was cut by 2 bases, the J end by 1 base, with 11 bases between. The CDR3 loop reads CASSLSLRVNYGYTF. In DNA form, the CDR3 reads TGTGCCAGCAGCTTATCCCTACGAGTTAACTATGGCTACACCTTC.

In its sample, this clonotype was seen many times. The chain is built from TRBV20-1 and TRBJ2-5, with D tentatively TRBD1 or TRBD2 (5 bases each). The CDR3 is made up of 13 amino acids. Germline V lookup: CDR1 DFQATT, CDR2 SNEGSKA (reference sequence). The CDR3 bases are TGCAGCACGGGACCGTCTCGGGGTGAGACCCAGTACTTC. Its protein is CSTGPSRGETQYF.

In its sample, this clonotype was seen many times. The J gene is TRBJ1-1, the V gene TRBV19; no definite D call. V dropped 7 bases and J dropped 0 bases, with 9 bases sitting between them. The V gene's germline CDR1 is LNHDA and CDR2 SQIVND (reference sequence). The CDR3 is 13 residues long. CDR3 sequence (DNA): TGTGCCAGTAACCCGACCATGAACACTGAAGCTTTCTTT. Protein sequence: CASNPTMNTEAFF.

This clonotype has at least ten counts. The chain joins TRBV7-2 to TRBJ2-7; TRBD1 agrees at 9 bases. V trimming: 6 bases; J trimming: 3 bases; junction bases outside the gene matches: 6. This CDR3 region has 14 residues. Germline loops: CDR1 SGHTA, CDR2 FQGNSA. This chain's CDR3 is CASRRDRDFYEQYF. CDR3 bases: TGTGCCAGCAGACGGGACAGGGATTTCTACGAGCAGTACTTC.

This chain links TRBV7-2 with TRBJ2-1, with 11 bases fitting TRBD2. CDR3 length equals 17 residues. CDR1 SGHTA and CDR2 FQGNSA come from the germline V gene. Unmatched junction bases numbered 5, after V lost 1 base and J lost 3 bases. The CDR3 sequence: CASSLGVGLAGYNEQFF. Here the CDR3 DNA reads TGTGCCAGCAGCTTAGGGGTAGGACTAGCGGGCTACAATGAGCAGTTCTTC.

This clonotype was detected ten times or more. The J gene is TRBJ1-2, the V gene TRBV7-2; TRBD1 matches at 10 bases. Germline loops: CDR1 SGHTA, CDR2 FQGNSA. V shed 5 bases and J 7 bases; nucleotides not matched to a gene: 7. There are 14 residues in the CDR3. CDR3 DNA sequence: TGTGCCAGCAGCCCGACAGGGGGCGAAGGTGGCTACACCTTC. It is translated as CASSPTGGEGGYTF.

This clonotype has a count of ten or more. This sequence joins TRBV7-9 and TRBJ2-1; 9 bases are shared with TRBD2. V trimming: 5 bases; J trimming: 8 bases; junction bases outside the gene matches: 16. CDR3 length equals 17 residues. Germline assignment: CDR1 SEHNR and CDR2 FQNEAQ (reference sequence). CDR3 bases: TGTGCCAGCAGCGCCTACTCCTTAGCGGGGGATGAGGATGAGCAGTTCTTC. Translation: CASSAYSLAGDEDEQFF.

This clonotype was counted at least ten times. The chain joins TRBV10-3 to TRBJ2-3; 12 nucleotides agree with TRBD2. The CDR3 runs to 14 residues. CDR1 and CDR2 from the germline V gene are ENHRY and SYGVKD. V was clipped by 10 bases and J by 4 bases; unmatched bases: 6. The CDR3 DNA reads TGTGCCACAGAACTAGCGGGGGGTTCAGATACGCAGTATTTT. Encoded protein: CATELAGGSDTQYF.

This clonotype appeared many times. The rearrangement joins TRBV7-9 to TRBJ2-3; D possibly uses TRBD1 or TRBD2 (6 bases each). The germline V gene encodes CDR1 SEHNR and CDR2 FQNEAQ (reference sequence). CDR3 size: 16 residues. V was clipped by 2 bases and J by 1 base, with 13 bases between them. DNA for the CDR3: TGTGCCAGCAGCTTACACCCCCGGGGGCGCACAGATACGCAGTATTTT. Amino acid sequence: CASSLHPRGRTDTQYF.

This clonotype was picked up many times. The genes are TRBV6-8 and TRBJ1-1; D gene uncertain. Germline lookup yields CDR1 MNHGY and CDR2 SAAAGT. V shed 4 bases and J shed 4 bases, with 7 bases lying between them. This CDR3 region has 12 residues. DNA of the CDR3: TGTGCCAGCAGTTTTCGGGGCACTGAAGCTTTCTTT. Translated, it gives CASSFRGTEAFF.

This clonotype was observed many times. The CDR3: CASSNRGTEAFF. Written as DNA, the CDR3 is TGTGCCAGCAGTAACAGGGGTACTGAAGCTTTCTTT. This chain joins TRBV2 and TRBJ1-1; 7 bases match TRBD1. With 5 bases clipped from V and 5 bases from J, the junction kept 2 bases outside the gene matches. CDR3 length: 12 residues. The germline V gene encodes CDR1 SNHLY and CDR2 FYNNEI.

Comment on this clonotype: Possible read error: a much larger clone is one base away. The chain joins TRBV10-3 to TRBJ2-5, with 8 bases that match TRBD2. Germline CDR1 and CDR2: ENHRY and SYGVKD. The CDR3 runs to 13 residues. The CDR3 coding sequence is TGTGGCACCGTAGCGGGATTGGAAGAGACCCAGTACTTC. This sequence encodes CGTVAGLEETQYF.

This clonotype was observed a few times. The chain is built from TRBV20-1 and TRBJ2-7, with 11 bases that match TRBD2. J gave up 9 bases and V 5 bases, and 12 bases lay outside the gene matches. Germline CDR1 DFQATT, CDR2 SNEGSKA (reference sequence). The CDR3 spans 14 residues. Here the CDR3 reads CSAEETSGTPVQYF. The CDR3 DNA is TGCAGTGCTGAAGAGACTAGCGGGACCCCTGTGCAGTACTTC.

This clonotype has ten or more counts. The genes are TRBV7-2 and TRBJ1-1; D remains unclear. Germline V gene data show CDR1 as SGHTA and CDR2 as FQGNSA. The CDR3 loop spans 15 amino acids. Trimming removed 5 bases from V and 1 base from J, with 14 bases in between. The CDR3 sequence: CASSPRLGPNTEAFF. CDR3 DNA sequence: TGTGCCAGCAGCCCCCGGTTAGGGCCGAACACTGAAGCTTTCTTT.

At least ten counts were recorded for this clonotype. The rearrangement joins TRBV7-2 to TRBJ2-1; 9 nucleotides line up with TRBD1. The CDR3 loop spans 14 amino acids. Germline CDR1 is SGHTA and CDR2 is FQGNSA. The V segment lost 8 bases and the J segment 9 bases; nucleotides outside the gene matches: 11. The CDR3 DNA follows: TGTGCCAGCGGAAGGGACAGGGCGTCCGGTGAGCAGTTCTTC. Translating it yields CASGRDRASGEQFF.

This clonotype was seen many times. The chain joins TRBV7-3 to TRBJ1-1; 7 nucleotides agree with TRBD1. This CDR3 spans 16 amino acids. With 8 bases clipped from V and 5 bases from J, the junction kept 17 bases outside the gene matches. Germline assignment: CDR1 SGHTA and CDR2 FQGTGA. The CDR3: CASVLKGAHGGTEAFF. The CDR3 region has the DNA TGTGCCAGCGTATTGAAGGGGGCACACGGCGGGACTGAAGCTTTCTTT.

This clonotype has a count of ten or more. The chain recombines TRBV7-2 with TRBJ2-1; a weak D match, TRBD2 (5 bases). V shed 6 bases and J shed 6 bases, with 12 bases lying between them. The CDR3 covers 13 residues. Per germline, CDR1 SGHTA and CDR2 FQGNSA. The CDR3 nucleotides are TGTGCCAGCAGACAACCGGGAACCAATGAGCAGTTCTTC. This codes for CASRQPGTNEQFF.

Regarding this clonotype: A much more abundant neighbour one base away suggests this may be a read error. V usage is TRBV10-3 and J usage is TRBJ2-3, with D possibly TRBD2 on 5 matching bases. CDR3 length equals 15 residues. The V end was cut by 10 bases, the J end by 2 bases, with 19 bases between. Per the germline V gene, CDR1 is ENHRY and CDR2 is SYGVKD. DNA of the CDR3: TGTGCCACCCAGGCCGGCGGGTCTAACACAGATACGCAGTATTTT. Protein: CATQAGGSNTDTQYF.

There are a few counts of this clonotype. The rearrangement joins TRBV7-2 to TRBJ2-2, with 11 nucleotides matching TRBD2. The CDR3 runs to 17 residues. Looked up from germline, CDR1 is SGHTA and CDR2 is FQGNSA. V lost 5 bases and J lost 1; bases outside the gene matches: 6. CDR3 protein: CASSTGSGGVNTGELFF. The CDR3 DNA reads TGTGCCAGCAGCACGGGTAGCGGGGGGGTGAACACCGGGGAGCTGTTTTTT.

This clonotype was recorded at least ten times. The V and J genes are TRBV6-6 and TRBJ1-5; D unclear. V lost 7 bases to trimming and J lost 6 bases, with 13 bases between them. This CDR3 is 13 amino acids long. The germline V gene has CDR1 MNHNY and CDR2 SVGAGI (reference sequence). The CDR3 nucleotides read TGTGCCAGCACGGGAGGAATATCTCAGCCCCAGCATTTT. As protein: CASTGGISQPQHF.